The TCR beta chain under discussion was sequenced for a study of identical twins. Notes on the study in general: Excess sharing by twins proved weaker in beta out-of-frame sequences. For cord blood, abundant beta clonotypes had fewer insertions, unlike memory repertoires, which showed none.

This clonotype has just a few counts. Its cognate antigen is unknown. Each cDNA held unique molecular identifiers, and template switching gave it a universal primer site. Each CDR3 protein is one row after TCRdb ran MiXCR on the 5' RACE reads. The data contain approximately 300,000 distinct CDR3 sequences, less than 9.5% of them singletons. These same data were also listed under a study on yellow fever vaccine responses in identical twins. That paper adds: Twins' vaccine T cell responses were reported to seem partly convergent and partly personalized.

This receptor was obtained from a woman aged 18-29 years in good health. Source material: CD8+ T cells sorted from blood.

This CDR3 reads CASSYSQISGQGATGELFF. DNA for the CDR3: TGTGCCAGCAGTTACTCGCAAATATCTGGACAGGGAGCCACCGGGGAGCTGTTTTTT. This chain joins TRBV6-5 and TRBJ2-2; 8 bases fit TRBD1. The trim removed 0 bases at V and 4 bases at J, leaving 13 bases unmatched. The germline V gene has CDR1 MNHEY and CDR2 SVGAGI. The CDR3 loop spans 19 amino acids.